The present T cell receptor (beta chain) was sequenced within a study of identical twins. Healthy Caucasians, and only they, were the donors. Study outcomes and limitations: Excess low generation probability was seen in twin-shared out-of-frame alpha sequences. Abundant beta clonotypes from cord blood had fewer insertions, unlike memory repertoires, which showed none.

Unique molecular identifiers were in the cDNA, with template-switch universal primer binding. Using its own MiXCR run on the 5' RACE reads, TCRdb lists one record per CDR3 protein. This sample has approximately 670,000 distinct CDR3 sequences, with approximately 6.1% found just once. This clonotype appeared many times. Its antigen is not known. The sample taken for sequencing was naive T cells sorted from blood. The sequence was collected from a man aged 18 to 29 in good health.

CDR3 nucleotide sequence: TGTGCCAGCAGGGCCAAGGGGGAGGGAGACACTGAAGCTTTCTTT. Translation gives CASRAKGEGDTEAFF. The chain links TRBV7-9 to TRBJ1-1; D perhaps matches TRBD1 (6 bases). The V and J ends lost 6 bases and 3 bases respectively, with 17 bases between them. The CDR3 is 15 residues long. Germline V lookup: CDR1 SEHNR, CDR2 FQNEAQ (reference sequence).